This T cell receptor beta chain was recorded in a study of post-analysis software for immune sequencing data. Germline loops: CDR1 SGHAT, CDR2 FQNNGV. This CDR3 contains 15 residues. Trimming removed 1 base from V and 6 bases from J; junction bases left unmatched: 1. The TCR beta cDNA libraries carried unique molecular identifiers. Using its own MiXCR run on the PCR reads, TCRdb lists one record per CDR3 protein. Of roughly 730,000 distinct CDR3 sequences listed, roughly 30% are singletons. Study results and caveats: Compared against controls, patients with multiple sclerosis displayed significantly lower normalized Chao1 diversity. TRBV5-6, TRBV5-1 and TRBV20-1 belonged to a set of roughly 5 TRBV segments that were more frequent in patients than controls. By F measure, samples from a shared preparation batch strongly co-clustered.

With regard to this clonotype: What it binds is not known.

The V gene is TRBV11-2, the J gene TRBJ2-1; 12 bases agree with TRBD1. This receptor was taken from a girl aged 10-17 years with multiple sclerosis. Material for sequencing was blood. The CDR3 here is CASSLGDRGRNEQFF. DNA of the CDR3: TGTGCCAGCAGCTTAGGGGACAGGGGGCGCAATGAGCAGTTCTTC.